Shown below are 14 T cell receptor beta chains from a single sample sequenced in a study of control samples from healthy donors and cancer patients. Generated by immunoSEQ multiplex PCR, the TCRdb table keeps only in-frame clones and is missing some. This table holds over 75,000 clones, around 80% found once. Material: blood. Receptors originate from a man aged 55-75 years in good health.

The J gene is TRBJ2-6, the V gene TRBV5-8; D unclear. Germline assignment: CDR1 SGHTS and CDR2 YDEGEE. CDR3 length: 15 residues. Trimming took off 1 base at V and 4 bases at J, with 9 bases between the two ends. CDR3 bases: TGTGCCAGCAGCTTGCTTTGGTGGGGGGCCAACGTCCTGACTTTC. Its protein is CASSLLWWGANVLTF.

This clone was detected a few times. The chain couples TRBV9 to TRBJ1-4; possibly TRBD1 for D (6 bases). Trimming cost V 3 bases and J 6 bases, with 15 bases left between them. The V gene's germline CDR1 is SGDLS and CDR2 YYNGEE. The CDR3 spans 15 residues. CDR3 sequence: CASSEGVRIDEKLFF. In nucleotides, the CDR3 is TGTGCCAGCAGCGAGGGGGTTCGTATCGATGAAAAACTGTTTTTT.

CDR3 sequence reads: CASTNLGGKLFF. Written as DNA, the CDR3 is TGTGCCAGTACCAACCTGGGGGGGAAACTGTTTTTT. The V call is TRBV19, the J call TRBJ1-4; D possibly corresponds to TRBD1 (5 bases). Trimming removed 7 bases from V and 11 bases from J, with 14 bases in between. CDR1 is LNHDA, CDR2 SQIVND, per germline (reference sequence). This CDR3 has 12 amino acids.

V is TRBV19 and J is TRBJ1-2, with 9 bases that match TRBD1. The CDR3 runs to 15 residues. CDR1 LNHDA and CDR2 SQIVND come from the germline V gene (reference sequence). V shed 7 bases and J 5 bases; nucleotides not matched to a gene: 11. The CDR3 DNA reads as TGTGCCAGTACCGAGGGGGACAGGGACTTTTATGGCTACACCTTC. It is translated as CASTEGDRDFYGYTF. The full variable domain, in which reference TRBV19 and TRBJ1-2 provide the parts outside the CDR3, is DGGITQSPKYLFRKEGQNVTLSCEQNLNHDAMYWYRQDPGQGLRLIYYSQIVNDFQKGDIAEGYSVSREKKESFPLTVTSAQKNPTAFYLCASTEGDRDFYGYTFGSGTRLTVV.

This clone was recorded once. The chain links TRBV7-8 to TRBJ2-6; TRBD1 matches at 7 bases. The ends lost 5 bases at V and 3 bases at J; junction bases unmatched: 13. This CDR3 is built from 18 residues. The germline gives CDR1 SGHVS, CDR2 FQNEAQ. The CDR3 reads CASSLSRQGSIGANVLTF. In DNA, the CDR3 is TGTGCCAGCAGCCTCTCCCGACAGGGTTCGATTGGGGCCAACGTCCTGACTTTC.

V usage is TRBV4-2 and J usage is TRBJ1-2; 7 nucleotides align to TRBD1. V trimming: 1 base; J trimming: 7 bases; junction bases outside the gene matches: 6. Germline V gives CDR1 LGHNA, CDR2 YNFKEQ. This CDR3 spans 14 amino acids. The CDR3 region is CASSQVGRGGGYTF. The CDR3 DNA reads TGTGCCAGCAGCCAAGTGGGCAGGGGGGGTGGCTACACCTTC.

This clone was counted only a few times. The DNA for the CDR3 is TGTGCCAGCAGTGAATCCCCCAGAGCCTACGAGCAGTACTTC. Translation: CASSESPRAYEQYF. The chain combines TRBV2 with TRBJ2-7; D remains unclear. CDR3 length: 14 residues. Germline CDR1 is SNHLY and CDR2 is FYNNEI. The V end was cut by 2 bases, the J end by 2 bases, with 10 bases between. The entire variable domain, with the rest obtained from reference TRBV2 and TRBJ2-7, is as follows: EPEVTQTPSHQVTQMGQEVILRCVPISNHLYFYWYRQILGQKVEFLVSFYNNEISEKSEIFDDQFSVERPDGSNFTLKIRSTKLEDSAMYFCASSESPRAYEQYFGPGTRLTVT.

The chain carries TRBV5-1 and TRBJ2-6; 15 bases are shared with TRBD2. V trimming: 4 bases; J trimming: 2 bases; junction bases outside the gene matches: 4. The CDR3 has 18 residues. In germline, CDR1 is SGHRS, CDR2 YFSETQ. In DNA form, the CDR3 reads TGCGCCAGCAGCATGGGACTAGCGGGGGGCGCTGGGGCCAACGTCCTGACTTTC. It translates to CASSMGLAGGAGANVLTF.

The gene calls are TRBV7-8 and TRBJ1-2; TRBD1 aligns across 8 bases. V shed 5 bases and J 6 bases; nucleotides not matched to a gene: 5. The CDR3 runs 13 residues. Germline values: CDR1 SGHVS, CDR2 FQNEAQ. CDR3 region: CASSRTTGDGYTF. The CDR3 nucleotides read TGTGCCAGCAGCCGCACGACAGGGGATGGCTACACCTTC. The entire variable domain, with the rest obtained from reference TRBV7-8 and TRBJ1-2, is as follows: GAGVSQSPRYKVAKRGQDVALRCDPISGHVSLFWYQQALGQGPEFLTYFQNEAQLDKSGLPSDRFFAERPEGSVSTLKIQRTQQEDSAVYLCASSRTTGDGYTFGSGTRLTVV.

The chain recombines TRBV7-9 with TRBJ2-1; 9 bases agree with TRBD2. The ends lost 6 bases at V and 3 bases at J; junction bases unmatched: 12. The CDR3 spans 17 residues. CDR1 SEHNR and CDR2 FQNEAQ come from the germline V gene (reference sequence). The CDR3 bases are TGTGCCAGCAGTCTAGGGGCGGGAGGGCTGGACTACAATGAGCAGTTCTTC. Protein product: CASSLGAGGLDYNEQFF.

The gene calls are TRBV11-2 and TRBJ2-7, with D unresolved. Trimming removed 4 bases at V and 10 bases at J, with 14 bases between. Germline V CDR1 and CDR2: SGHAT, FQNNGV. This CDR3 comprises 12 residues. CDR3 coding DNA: TGTGCCAGCAGCTCCAGCGTGGTGTCTCAGTACTTC. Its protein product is CASSSSVVSQYF.

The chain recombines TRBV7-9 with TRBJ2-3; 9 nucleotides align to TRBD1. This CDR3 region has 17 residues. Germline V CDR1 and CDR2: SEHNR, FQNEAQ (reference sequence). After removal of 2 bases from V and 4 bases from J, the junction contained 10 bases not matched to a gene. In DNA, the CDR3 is TGTGCCAGCAGCTTACCCTCCGGGACAGGGTCTTCAGATACGCAGTATTTT. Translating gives CASSLPSGTGSSDTQYF.

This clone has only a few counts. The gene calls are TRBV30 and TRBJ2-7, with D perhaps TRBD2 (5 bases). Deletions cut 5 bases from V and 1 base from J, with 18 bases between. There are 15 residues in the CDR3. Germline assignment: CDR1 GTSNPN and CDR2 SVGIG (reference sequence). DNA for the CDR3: TGTGCCTGGTCCCGTAGCGCCTCGGGGTCCTACGAGCAGTACTTC. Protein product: CAWSRSASGSYEQYF.

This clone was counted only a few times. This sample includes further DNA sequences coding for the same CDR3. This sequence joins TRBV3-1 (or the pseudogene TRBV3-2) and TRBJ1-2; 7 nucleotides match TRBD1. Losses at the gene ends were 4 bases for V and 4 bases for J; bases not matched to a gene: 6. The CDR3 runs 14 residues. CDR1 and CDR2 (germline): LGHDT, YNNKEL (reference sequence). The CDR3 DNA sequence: TGTGCCAGCAGCCCCCGACAGGGTTCCTATGGCTACACCTTC. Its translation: CASSPRQGSYGYTF.